Given below is one T cell receptor (beta chain) in context. Its antigen is not identified. The V and J ends lost 7 bases and 4 bases respectively, with 14 bases between them. CDR3 length: 14 residues. The V gene's germline CDR1 is MNHNS and CDR2 SASEGT. These data come from a study of OX40 agonist ivuxolimab in advanced cancers. At the level of the study: Partial responses were seen in three patients, one with hepatocellular carcinoma and two with cutaneous melanoma.

Whole-study findings and limits: Individuals who were partial responders at 0.1-3.0 mg/kg had clonal expansion that ranked among the lowest. The study did not work out the antigen specificity of the expanded peripheral T cells. Compared with CD4+, CD8+ T cells on average had more expanded clones.

The protocol was immunoSEQ multiplex PCR, while the TCRdb copy is restricted to in-frame clones and leaves out a portion. Found here are roughly 60,000 clones, about 85% of them singletons; the top ten hold just under 4%. The clonotype originates from an adult with an advanced solid tumor such as melanoma, head and neck, liver or kidney cancer. Sequences were derived from CD4+ or CD8+ T cells sorted from blood, sampled in a trial of the OX40 agonist ivuxolimab. The rearrangement uses TRBV6-1 and TRBJ2-1, with a weak D call TRBD2 (5 bases). CDR3 DNA: TGTGCCAGCATAACTAGGTCAATTTACAATGAGCAGTTCTTC. Protein: CASITRSIYNEQFF.